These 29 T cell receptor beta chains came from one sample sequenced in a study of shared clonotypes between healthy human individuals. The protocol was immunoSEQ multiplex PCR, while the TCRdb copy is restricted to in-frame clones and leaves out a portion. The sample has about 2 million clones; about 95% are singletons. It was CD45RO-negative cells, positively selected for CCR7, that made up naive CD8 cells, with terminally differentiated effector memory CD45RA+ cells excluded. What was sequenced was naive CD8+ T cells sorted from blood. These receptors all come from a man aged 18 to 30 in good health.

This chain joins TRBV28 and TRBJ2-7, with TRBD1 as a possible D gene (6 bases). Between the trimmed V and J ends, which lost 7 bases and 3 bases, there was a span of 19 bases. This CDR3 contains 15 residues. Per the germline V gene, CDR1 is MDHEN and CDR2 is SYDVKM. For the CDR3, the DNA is TGTGCCAGCACCGCAGGGACAATAGTAGACTACGAGCAGTACTTC. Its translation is CASTAGTIVDYEQYF.

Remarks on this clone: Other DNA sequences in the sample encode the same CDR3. CDR3 region: CASSQALTYEQYF. Written as DNA, the CDR3 is TGCGCCAGCAGCCAAGCACTAACCTACGAGCAGTACTTC. The genes are TRBV4-1 and TRBJ2-7; D unclear. Germline CDR1 is MGHRA and CDR2 is YSYEKL. CDR3 size: 13 residues. Trimming took off 1 base at V and 2 bases at J, with 6 bases between the two ends.

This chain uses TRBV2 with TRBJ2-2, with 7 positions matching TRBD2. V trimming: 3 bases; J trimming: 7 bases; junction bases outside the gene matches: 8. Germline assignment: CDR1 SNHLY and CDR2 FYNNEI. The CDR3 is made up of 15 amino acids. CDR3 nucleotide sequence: TGTGCCAGCAGTGATGTCGCGGGAGCCGACGGGGAGCTGTTTTTT. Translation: CASSDVAGADGELFF.

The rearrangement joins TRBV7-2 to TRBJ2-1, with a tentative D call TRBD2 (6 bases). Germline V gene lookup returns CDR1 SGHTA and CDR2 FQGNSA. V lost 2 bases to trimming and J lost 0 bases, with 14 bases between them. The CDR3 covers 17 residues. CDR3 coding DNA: TGTGCCAGCAGCTTAACGTCGGCGGGGAGCTCCTACAATGAGCAGTTCTTC. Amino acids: CASSLTSAGSSYNEQFF. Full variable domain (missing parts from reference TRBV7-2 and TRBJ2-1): GAGVSQSPSNKVTEKGKDVELRCDPISGHTALYWYRQSLGQGLEFLIYFQGNSAPDKSGLPSDRFSAERTGGSVSTLTIQRTQQEDSAVYLCASSLTSAGSSYNEQFFGPGTRLTVL.

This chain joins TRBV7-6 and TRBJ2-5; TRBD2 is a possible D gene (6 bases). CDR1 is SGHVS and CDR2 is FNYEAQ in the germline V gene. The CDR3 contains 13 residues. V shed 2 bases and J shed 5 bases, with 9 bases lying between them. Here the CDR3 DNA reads TGTGCCAGCAGCTTATCACGGGGGGAGACCCAGTACTTC. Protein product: CASSLSRGETQYF.

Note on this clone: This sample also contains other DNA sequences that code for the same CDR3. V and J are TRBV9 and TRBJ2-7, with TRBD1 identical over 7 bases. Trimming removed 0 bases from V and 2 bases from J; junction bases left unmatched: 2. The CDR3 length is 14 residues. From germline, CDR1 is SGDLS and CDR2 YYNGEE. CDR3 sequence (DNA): TGTGCCAGCAGCGTAGCAGGGGGTCCCTACGAGCAGTACTTC. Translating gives CASSVAGGPYEQYF.

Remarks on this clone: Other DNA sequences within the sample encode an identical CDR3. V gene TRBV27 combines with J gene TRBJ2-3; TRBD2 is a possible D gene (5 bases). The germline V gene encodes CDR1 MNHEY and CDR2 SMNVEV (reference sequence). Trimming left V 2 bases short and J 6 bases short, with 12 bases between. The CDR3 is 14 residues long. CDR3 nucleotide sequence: TGTGCCAGCAGTTTAGGCCTAGCTGCCGATACGCAGTATTTT. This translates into CASSLGLAADTQYF.

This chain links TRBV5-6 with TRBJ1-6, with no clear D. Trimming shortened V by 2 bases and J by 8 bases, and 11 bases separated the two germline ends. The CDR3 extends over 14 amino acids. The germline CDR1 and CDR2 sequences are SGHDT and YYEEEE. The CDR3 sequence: CASSFTVVDSPLHF. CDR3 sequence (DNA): TGTGCCAGCAGCTTCACGGTGGTTGATTCACCCCTCCACTTT.

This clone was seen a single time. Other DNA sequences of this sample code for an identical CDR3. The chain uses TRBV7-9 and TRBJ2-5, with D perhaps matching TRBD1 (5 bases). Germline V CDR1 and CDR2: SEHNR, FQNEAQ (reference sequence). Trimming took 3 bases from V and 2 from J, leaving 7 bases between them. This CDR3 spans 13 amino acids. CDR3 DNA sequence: TGTGCCAGCAGCTTCGCAGGGCAAGAGACCCAGTACTTC. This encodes CASSFAGQETQYF.

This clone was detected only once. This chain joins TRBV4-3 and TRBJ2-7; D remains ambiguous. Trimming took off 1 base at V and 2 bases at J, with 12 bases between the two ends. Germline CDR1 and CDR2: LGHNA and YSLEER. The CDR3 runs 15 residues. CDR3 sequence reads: CASSQVQDPTYEQYF. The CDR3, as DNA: TGCGCCAGCAGCCAAGTCCAGGATCCCACCTACGAGCAGTACTTC.

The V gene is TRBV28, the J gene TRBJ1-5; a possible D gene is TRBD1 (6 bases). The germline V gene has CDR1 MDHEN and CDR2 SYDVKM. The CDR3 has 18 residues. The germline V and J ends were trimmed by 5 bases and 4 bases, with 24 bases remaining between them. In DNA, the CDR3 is TGTGCCAGCAGTGAGGGGTTTGTGGGGGCGCGAGTAAATCAGCCCCAGCATTTT. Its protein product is CASSEGFVGARVNQPQHF.

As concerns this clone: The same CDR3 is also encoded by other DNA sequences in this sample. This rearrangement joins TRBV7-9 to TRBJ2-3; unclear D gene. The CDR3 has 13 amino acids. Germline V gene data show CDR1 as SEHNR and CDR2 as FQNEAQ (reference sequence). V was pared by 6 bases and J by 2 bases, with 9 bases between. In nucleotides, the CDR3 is TGTGCCAGCAGTCGACTGGCCACAGATACGCAGTATTTT. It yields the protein CASSRLATDTQYF.

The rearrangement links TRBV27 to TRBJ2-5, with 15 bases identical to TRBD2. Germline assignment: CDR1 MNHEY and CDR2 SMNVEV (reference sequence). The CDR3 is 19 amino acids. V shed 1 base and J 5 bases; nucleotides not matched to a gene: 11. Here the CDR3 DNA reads TGTGCCAGCAGTTTATTACAGCCGGGACTAGCGGGGGGAGGTGAGACCCAGTACTTC. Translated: CASSLLQPGLAGGGETQYF.

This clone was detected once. The CDR3, as DNA: TGTGCCAGCAGCGGGGAAGGGGAATACGAGACCCAGTACTTC. It is translated as CASSGEGEYETQYF. The V call is TRBV5-6, the J call TRBJ2-5; tentative D call: TRBD1 (5 bases). The V gene lost 4 bases and the J gene lost 5 bases, with 15 bases spanning the gap. Per germline, CDR1 SGHDT and CDR2 YYEEEE. There are 14 residues in the CDR3.

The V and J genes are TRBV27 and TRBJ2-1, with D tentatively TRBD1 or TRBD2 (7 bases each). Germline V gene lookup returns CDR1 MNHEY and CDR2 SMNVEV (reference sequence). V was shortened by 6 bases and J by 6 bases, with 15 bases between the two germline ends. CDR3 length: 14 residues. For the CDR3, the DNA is TGTGCCAGCAGCATCACAGGGGAGGGCAATGAGCAGTTCTTC. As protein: CASSITGEGNEQFF.

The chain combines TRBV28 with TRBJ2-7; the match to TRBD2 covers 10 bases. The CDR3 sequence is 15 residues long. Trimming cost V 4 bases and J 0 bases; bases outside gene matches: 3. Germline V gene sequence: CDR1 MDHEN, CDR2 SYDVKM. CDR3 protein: CASSSTSGVSYEQYF. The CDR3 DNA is TGTGCCAGCAGTTCTACTAGCGGGGTCTCCTACGAGCAGTACTTC. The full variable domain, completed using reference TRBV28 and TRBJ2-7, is DVKVTQSSRYLVKRTGEKVFLECVQDMDHENMFWYRQDPGLGLRLIYFSYDVKMKEKGDIPEGYSVSREKKERFSLILESASTNQTSMYLCASSSTSGVSYEQYFGPGTRLTVT.

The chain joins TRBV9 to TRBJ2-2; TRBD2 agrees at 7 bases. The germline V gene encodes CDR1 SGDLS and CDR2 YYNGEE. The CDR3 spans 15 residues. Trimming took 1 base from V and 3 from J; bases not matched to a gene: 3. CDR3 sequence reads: CASSVYREDTGELFF. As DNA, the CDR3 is TGTGCCAGCAGCGTATACCGGGAGGACACCGGGGAGCTGTTTTTT.

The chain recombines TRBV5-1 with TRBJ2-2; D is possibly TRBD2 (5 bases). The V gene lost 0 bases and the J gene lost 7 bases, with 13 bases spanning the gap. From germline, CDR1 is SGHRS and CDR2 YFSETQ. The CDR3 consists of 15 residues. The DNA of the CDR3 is TGCGCCAGCAGCTTGGAAAGGGAAGGAGGCGGGGAGCTGTTTTTT. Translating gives CASSLEREGGGELFF.

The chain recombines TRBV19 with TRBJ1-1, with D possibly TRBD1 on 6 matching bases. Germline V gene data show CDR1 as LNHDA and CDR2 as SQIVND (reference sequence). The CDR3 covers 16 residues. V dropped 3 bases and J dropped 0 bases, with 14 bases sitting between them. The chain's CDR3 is CASSIFPGQMNTEAFF. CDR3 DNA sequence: TGTGCCAGTAGTATTTTCCCTGGACAGATGAACACTGAAGCTTTCTTT.

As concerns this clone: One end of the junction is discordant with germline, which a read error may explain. CDR3 DNA sequence: TGTGCCAGCAGTTTGATGGCAGTCACCGGTGAGCTGTTTTTT. Translating gives CASSLMAVTGELFF. The chain uses TRBV27 and TRBJ2-2; D remains ambiguous. Germline V gene sequence: CDR1 MNHEY, CDR2 SMNVEV (reference sequence). The CDR3 spans 14 residues.

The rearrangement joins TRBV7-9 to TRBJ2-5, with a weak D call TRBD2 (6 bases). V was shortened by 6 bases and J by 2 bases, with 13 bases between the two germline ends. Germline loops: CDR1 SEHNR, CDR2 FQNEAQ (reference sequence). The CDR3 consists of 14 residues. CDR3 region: CASSRPEGQETQYF. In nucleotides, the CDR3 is TGTGCCAGCAGTCGACCGGAGGGACAAGAGACCCAGTACTTC. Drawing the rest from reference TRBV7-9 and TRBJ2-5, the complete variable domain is DTGVSQNPRHKITKRGQNVTFRCDPISEHNRLYWYRQTLGQGPEFLTYFQNEAQLEKSRLLSDRFSAERPKGSFSTLEIQRTEQGDSAMYLCASSRPEGQETQYFGPGTRLLVL.

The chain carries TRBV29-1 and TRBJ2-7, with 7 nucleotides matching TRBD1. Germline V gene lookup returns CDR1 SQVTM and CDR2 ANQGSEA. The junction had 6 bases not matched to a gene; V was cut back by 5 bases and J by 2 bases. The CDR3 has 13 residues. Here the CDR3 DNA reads TGCAGCGTTTCTGACAGGGCGACCTACGAGCAGTACTTC. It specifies CSVSDRATYEQYF.

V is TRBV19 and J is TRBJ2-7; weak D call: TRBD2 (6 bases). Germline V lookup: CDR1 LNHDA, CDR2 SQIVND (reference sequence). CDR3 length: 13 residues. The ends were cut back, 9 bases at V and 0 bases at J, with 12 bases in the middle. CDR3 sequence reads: CASGETSSYEQYF. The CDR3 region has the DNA TGTGCCAGCGGGGAGACTAGCTCCTACGAGCAGTACTTC.

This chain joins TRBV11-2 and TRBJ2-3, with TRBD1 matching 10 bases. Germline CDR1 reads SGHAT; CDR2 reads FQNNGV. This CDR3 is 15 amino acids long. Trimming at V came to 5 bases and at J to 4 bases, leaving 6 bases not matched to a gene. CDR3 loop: CASSPGTGVSDTQYF. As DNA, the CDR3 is TGTGCCAGCAGCCCCGGGACAGGGGTTTCAGATACGCAGTATTTT.

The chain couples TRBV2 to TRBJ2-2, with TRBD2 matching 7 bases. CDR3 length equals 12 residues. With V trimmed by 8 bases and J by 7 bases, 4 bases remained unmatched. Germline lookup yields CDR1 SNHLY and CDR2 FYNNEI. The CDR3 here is CASPTSSGELFF. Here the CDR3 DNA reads TGTGCCAGCCCGACTAGCAGCGGGGAGCTGTTTTTT. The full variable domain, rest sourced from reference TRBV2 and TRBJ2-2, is EPEVTQTPSHQVTQMGQEVILRCVPISNHLYFYWYRQILGQKVEFLVSFYNNEISEKSEIFDDQFSVERPDGSNFTLKIRSTKLEDSAMYFCASPTSSGELFFGEGSRLTVL.

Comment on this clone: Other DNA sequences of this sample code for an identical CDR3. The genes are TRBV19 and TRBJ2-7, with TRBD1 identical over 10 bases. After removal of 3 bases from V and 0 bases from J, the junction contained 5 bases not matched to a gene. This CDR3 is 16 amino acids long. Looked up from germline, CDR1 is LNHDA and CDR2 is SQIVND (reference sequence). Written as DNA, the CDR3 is TGTGCCAGTAGTATGGACGGGACAGGGGCCTCCTACGAGCAGTACTTC. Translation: CASSMDGTGASYEQYF. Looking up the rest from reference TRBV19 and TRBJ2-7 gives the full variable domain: DGGITQSPKYLFRKEGQNVTLSCEQNLNHDAMYWYRQDPGQGLRLIYYSQIVNDFQKGDIAEGYSVSREKKESFPLTVTSAQKNPTAFYLCASSMDGTGASYEQYFGPGTRLTVT.

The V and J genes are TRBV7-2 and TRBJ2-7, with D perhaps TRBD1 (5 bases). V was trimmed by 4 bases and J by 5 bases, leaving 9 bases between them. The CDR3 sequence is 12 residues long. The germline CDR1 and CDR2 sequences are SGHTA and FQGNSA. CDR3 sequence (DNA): TGTGCCAGCAGCTCCAGGGTGAACGAGCAGTACTTC. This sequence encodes CASSSRVNEQYF.

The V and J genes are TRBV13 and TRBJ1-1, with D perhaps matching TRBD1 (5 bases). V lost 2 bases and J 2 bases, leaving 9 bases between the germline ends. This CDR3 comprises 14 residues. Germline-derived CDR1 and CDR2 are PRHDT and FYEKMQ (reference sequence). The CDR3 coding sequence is TGTGCCAGCAGCTTAACAGGCCGAAACACTGAAGCTTTCTTT. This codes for CASSLTGRNTEAFF.

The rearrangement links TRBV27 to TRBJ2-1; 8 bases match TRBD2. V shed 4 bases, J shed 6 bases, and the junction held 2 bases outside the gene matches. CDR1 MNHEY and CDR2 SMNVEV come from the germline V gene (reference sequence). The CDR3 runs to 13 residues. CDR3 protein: CASSSGGLNEQFF. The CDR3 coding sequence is TGTGCCAGCAGTTCGGGGGGGCTCAATGAGCAGTTCTTC.